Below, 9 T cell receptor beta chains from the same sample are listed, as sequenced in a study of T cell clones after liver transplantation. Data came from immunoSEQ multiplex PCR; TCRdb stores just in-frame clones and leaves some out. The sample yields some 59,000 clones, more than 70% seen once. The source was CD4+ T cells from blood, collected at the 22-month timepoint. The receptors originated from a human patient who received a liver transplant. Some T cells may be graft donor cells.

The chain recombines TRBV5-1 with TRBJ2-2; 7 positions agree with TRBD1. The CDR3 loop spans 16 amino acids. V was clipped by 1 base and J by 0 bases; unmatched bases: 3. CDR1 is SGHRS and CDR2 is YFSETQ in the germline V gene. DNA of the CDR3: TGCGCCAGCAGCTTGTCGACAGGGTCGAACACCGGGGAGCTGTTTTTT. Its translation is CASSLSTGSNTGELFF.

CDR3 protein: CASSLKRNTEAFF. The DNA of the CDR3 is TGTGCCAGCAGCTTAAAGCGGAACACTGAAGCTTTCTTT. The chain recombines TRBV7-3 with TRBJ1-1; D gene ambiguous. V was trimmed by 1 base and J by 1 base, leaving 4 bases between them. The CDR3 is 13 amino acids. Germline V gene lookup returns CDR1 SGHTA and CDR2 FQGTGA.

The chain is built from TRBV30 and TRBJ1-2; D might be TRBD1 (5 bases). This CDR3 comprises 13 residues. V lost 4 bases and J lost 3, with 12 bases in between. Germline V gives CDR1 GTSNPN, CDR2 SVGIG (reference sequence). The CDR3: CAWIPGTHYGYTF. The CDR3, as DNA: TGTGCCTGGATCCCGGGGACCCACTATGGCTACACCTTC.

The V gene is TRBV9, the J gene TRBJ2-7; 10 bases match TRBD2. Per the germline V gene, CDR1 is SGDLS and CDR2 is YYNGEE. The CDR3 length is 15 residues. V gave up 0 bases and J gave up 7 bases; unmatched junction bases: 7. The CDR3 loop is CASSVVTSGVGEQYF. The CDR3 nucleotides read TGTGCCAGCAGCGTAGTAACTAGCGGGGTGGGAGAGCAGTACTTC.

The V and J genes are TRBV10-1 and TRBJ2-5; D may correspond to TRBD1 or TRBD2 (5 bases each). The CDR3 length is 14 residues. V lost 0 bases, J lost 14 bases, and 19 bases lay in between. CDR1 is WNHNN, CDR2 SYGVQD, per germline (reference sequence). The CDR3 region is CASSESGEVGHLYF. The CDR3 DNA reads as TGCGCCAGCAGTGAGTCGGGGGAAGTCGGCCATTTATACTTC.

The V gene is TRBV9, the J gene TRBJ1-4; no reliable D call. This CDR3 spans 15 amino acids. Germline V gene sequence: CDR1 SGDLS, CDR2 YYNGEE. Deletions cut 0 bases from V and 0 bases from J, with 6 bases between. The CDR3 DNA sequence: TGTGCCAGCAGCGTAGGAATGGCAACTAATGAAAAACTGTTTTTT. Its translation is CASSVGMATNEKLFF.

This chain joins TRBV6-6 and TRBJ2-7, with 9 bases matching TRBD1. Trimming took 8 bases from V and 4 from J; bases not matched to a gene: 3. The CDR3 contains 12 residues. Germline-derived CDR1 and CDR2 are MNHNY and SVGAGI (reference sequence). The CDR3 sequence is CASRDREYEQYF. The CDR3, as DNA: TGTGCCAGCCGGGACAGGGAGTACGAGCAGTACTTC.

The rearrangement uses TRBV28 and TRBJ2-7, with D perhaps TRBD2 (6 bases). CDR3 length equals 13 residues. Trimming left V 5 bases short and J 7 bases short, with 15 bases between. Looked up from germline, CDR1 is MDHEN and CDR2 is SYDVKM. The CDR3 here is CASSPLPGREQYF. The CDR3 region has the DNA TGTGCCAGCAGTCCCCTGCCGGGGAGGGAGCAGTACTTC.

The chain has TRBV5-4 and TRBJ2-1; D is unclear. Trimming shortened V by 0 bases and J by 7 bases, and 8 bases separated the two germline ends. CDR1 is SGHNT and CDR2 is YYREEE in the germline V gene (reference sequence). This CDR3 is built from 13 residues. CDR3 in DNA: TGTGCCAGCAGCTTGGAGAAGGGAAATGAGCAGTTCTTC. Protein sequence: CASSLEKGNEQFF.